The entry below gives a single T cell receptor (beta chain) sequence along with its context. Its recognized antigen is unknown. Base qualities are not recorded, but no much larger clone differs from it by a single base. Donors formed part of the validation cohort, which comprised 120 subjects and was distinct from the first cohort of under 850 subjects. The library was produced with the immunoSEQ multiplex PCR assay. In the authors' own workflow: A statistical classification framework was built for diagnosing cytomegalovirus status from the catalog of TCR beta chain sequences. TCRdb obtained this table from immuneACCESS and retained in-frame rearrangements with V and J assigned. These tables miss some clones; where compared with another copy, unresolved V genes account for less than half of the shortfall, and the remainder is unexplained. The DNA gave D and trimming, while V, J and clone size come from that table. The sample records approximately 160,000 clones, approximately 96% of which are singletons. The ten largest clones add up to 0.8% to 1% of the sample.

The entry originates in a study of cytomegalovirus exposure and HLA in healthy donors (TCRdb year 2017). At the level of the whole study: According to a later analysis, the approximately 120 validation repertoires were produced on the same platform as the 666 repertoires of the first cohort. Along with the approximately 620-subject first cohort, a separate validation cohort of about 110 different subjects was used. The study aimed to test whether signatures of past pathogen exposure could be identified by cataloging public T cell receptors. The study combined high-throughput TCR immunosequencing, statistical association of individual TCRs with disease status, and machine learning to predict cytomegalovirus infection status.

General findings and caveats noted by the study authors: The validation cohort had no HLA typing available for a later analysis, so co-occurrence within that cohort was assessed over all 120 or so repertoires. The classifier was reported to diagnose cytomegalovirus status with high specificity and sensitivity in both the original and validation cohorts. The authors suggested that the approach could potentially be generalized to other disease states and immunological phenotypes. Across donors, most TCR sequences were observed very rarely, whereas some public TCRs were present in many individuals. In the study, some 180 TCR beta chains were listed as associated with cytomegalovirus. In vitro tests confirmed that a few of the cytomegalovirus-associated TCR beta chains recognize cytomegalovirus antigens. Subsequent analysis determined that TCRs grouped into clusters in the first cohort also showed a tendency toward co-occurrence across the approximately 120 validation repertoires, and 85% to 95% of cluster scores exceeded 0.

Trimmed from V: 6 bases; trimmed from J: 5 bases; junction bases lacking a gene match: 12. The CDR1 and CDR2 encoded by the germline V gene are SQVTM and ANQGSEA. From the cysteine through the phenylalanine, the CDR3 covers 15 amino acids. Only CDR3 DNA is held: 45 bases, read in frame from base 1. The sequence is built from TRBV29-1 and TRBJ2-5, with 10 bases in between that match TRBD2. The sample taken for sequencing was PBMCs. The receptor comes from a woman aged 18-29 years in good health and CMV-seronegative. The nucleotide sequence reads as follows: TGCAGCGTAAGCGGGGGGGCCGTGGGTTCCGAGACCCAGTACTTC. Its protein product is CSVSGGAVGSETQYF.